This paragraph reports one T cell receptor (beta chain). Its antigen is not identified. The data originate from a study of shared clonotypes between healthy human individuals. In the study overall: Aged 18 to 49, the donors were two women and a few men. Whole-study findings and limits: Genetic and exposure-history diversity was limited by the few donors. In several donors, around 5% of naive CD4 clonotypes appeared in common.

Terminally differentiated effector memory CD45RA+ cells were excluded from the naive CD8 cells, which were CD45RO-negative and positively selected for CCR7. Donors were healthy HIV-negative adults without recently reported acute infections or vaccinations. V lost 4 bases and J 6 bases, leaving 10 bases between the germline ends. The CDR3 is 13 residues long. The germline CDR1 and CDR2 sequences are SGHTA and FQGTGA. Assay used: immunoSEQ multiplex PCR; TCRdb lists only in-frame clones, some missing. The table shows about 700,000 clones, with 92% occurring only once. The TCR comes from a man under 40 in good health. This sequence joins TRBV7-3 and TRBJ2-1, with D tentatively TRBD2 (6 bases). The sequenced sample was naive CD8+ T cells sorted from blood. The CDR3 DNA follows: TGTGCCAGCAGCTCGCTGGAGGGCAATGAGCAGTTCTTC. It encodes CASSSLEGNEQFF. The full variable domain, its missing parts supplied by reference TRBV7-3 and TRBJ2-1, is GAGVSQTPSNKVTEKGKYVELRCDPISGHTALYWYRQSLGQGPEFLIYFQGTGAADDSGLPNDRFFAVRPEGSVSTLKIQRTERGDSAVYLCASSSLEGNEQFFGPGTRLTVL.